This TCR beta chain was sequenced for a study of shared clonotypes between healthy human individuals. Overall study results and limits: The study's rarefaction showed incomplete sorted-subset sequencing despite large depth. Clonotype sharing among donors was thought likely to change with sequencing depth. Apart from blood, nothing was sampled; tissue repertoires likely differ. The naive CD4 repertoires of a few donors were compared, and around 5% of clonotypes were shared.

TCRdb keeps only in-frame clones here, not all; method: immunoSEQ multiplex PCR. The sample holds 2 million to 2.5 million clones, roughly 90% seen once. Only one count was recorded for this clone. The antigen is unknown. Trimming shortened V by 8 bases and J by 3 bases, and 14 bases separated the two germline ends. This CDR3 has 13 amino acids. Germline V CDR1 and CDR2: MDHEN, SYDVKM. What was sequenced was naive CD4+ T cells from PBMCs. Subset reported: CD45RA+ positively selected. J is TRBJ2-7 and V is TRBV28; perhaps TRBD1 as D (6 bases). This clonotype was sampled from a man between 18 and 29 years old in good health. Some clones in this sample may be carry-over from other donors' samples. The chain's CDR3 is CASLRGINYEQYF. The CDR3 coding sequence is TGTGCCAGCCTCAGGGGAATTAACTACGAGCAGTACTTC.